This T cell receptor beta chain is drawn from a study of blood T cell repertoires in COVID-19. In the study's own analysis: Reference gene primer amplification in the assay estimated nucleated cell counts. The protocol was immunoSEQ multiplex PCR, while the TCRdb copy is restricted to in-frame clones and leaves out a portion. V, J and clone size are those of that table, while D and trimming were read from the DNA. The sample has under 300,000 clones, approximately 85% seen once. The CDR3 has 13 amino acids. Sequenced sample: peripheral blood. The TCR comes from a human donor in a cohort sampled during active COVID-19. The chain recombines TRBV12-2 with TRBJ2-3; the table assigns TRBD2, which was not confirmed against the DNA. TRBV12-2 is an annotated pseudogene. The CDR3 loop reads CASRTGLLDTQYF. As DNA, the CDR3 is TGTGCAAGTCGCACCGGACTTCTAGATACGCAGTATTTT.